Given below is one T cell receptor beta chain in context. TCRdb's copy holds only in-frame clones and misses some; the assay was immunoSEQ multiplex PCR. Found here are hundreds of thousands of clones, approximately 89% of them singletons; the top ten hold approximately 0.0097%. The CDR3 is made up of 18 amino acids. The J segment lost 0 bases and the V segment lost 6 bases, leaving 14 bases of the junction unmatched. Germline V gives CDR1 MNHEY, CDR2 SMNVEV (reference sequence). The data stem from a study of shared T cell receptors in the human thymus. These data were also filed under a second study, of human thymus T cells. Per that study: Those donating were healthy Finnish infants in corrective surgery for congenital heart defects. Corrective cardiac surgery supplied the resected thymus tissue. Among thymic and blood repertoires, usage of V and J genes appeared biased. Thymic repertoires of unrelated individuals were reported in related research to overlap highly.

The source material was thymocytes. This receptor was obtained from a boy in the first two years of life with a congenital heart defect. This chain joins TRBV27 and TRBJ1-2, with 9 bases fitting TRBD1. CDR3 coding DNA: TGTGCCAGCAGATCGAATAGGACAGGGGAGGAGGCTAACTATGGCTACACCTTC. Protein product: CASRSNRTGEEANYGYTF.